The present entry profiles one T cell receptor beta chain with its context. Its target is not known. These data are taken from a study of cytomegalovirus exposure and HLA in healthy donors. Overall study findings and caveats: In vitro testing confirmed a few CMV-associated chains as specific for CMV antigens.

Germline V lookup: CDR1 SGHTA, CDR2 FQGNSA. The CDR3 spans 14 residues. V lost 4 bases to trimming and J lost 8 bases, with 17 bases between them. The primer mix had 60 Vbeta and 13 Jbeta primers. This table comes from immunoSEQ multiplex PCR, and its TCRdb copy is limited to in-frame clones, with some not included. The data hold 97,000 or so clones, with about a tenth observed a single time. The genes are TRBV7-2 and TRBJ1-2; D perhaps matches TRBD1 (5 bases). This receptor was taken from a man aged 45-65 years in good health and CMV-seropositive. The sequencing sample was made of PBMCs. The CDR3, as DNA: TGTGCCAGCAGCTGGCGGGACGGAGGGGAAGGCTACACCTTC. It yields the protein CASSWRDGGEGYTF. The whole variable domain, filled in from reference TRBV7-2 and TRBJ1-2, reads GAGVSQSPSNKVTEKGKDVELRCDPISGHTALYWYRQSLGQGLEFLIYFQGNSAPDKSGLPSDRFSAERTGGSVSTLTIQRTQQEDSAVYLCASSWRDGGEGYTFGSGTRLTVV.